These T cell receptor beta chains were read from a single sample in a study of blood T cell repertoires in COVID-19. Only in-frame clones appear in the TCRdb table, and some are missing; sequencing was by immunoSEQ multiplex PCR. The sample has fewer than 250,000 clones, roughly 83% seen once. Sequencing used PBMCs or T cells enriched from blood (not recorded which). The source is a woman aged 25 to 39 who had recovered from COVID-19. The CDR3 runs from the conserved cysteine through the conserved F or W. D genes are given only for firm matches. Rows give clone size only sometimes, using once, few, many, or a class for an expanded clone.

TRBJ1-1 NA NA TRBV4-1 TGCGCCAGCAGCCAAGAGCAGGCAGGGGCAGATGAAGCTTTCTTT CASSQEQAGADEAFF
TRBJ2-1 few NA TRBV2 TGTGCCAGCAGGCTCGGACTGGATAATGAGCAGTTCTTC CASRLGLDNEQFF
TRBJ1-6 NA TRBD1 TRBV7-3 TGTGCCAGCAGCTTAATGGGACAGGGGTTCAATTCACCCCTCCACTTT CASSLMGQGFNSPLHF
TRBJ1-1 once NA TRBV5-6 TGTGCCAGCAGCTCCGGCCTGGAGGCTGAAGCTTTCTTT CASSSGLEAEAFF
TRBJ1-1 NA TRBD1 TRBV14 TGTGCCAGCAGCCGTTTCTCGACAGGGGCACTGAACACTGAAGCTTTCTTT CASSRFSTGALNTEAFF
TRBJ1-5 NA NA TRBV1 TGCACCAGCAGCCTCCACCGACAGATTCAACAGCCCCAGCATTTT CTSSLHRQIQQPQHF
TRBJ1-1 NA TRBD1 TRBV19 TGTGCCAGTAGGCTCAGGGGGCGAGGGAGGAACACTGAAGCTTTCTTT CASRLRGRGRNTEAFF
TRBJ2-1 once NA TRBV5-1 TGCGCCAGCACACGCGACAGGTCCTACAATGAGCAGTTCTTC CASTRDRSYNEQFF
TRBJ1-1 NA NA TRBV9 TGTGCCAGCAGCGTAGTGGAGACAGGACCAGCTTTCTTT CASSVVETGPAFF
TRBJ1-6 NA TRBD1 TRBV6-5 TGTGCCAGCAGCCAGACAGGGGACAATTCACCCCTCCACTTT CASSQTGDNSPLHF
TRBJ1-4 NA NA TRBV30 TGTGCCTGGAGTTCGGAGGGTCGGTTTGCAACTAATGAAAAACTGTTTTTT CAWSSEGRFATNEKLFF
TRBJ2-1 NA NA TRBV19 TGTGCCAGTAGTACAGCCCTTCTAGCGCAGAGCTCCTACAATGAGCAGTTCTTC CASSTALLAQSSYNEQFF
TRBJ2-1 NA NA TRBV5-4 TGTGCCAGCAGCTTGGCTGGACTGAGGAACAATGAGCAGTTCTTC CASSLAGLRNNEQFF
TRBJ1-6 NA NA TRBV6-5 TGTGCCAGCAGTTGGCGACAGGATAATTCACCCCTCCACTTT CASSWRQDNSPLHF
TRBJ2-1 NA NA TRBV9 TGTGCCAGCAGCGTATTCCCCGACAGGACTGTCGCCTACAATGAGCAGTTCTTC CASSVFPDRTVAYNEQFF
TRBJ2-3 once TRBD1 TRBV6-5 TGTGCCAGCACCCCGGGACAGGGAGCCCCAGATACGCAGTATTTT CASTPGQGAPDTQYF
TRBJ2-2 few TRBD2 TRBV5-6 TGTGCCAGCAGCTTACTACTAGCGGGAGCGATTGAGGGGGAGCTGTTTTTT CASSLLLAGAIEGELFF
TRBJ1-1 NA NA TRBV15 TGTGCCACCAGCAGGGCGACAGGTCGCCCTGAAGCTTTCTTT CATSRATGRPEAFF
TRBJ2-2 NA NA TRBV5-1 TGCGCCAGCAGGATCGGGGGGAACACCGGGGAGCTGTTTTTT CASRIGGNTGELFF
TRBJ2-7 few NA TRBV6-1 TGTGCCAGCAGTGAAGACAGCATATACGAGCAGTACTTC CASSEDSIYEQYF
TRBJ1-6 NA TRBD1 TRBV5-1 TGCGCCAGCAGCTTGGGACAGGGCCCTAATTCACCCCTCCACTTT CASSLGQGPNSPLHF
TRBJ1-2 once TRBD1 TRBV19 TGTGCCAGTAGTGGACAGGGGATTAACTATGGCTACACCTTC CASSGQGINYGYTF
TRBJ2-1 NA NA TRBV12-3/TRBV12-4 TGTGCCAGCAGCGACAGGAATGAGCAGTTCTTC CASSDRNEQFF
TRBJ1-1 NA NA TRBV9 TGTGCCAGCAGCGTAGTGAGGGAGGGGACTGAAGCTTTCTTT CASSVVREGTEAFF
TRBJ2-7 NA NA TRBV29-1 TGCAGCTACAGGAGTTCCTACGAGCAGTACTTC CSYRSSYEQYF
TRBJ2-2 NA NA TRBV5-1 TGCGCCAGCGGTCAGGAGAACACCGGGGAGCTGTTTTTT CASGQENTGELFF
TRBJ2-1 NA TRBD1 TRBV7-2 TGTGCCAGCAGCTACTCGGGACAGGGCCAGAATGAGCAGTTCTTC CASSYSGQGQNEQFF
TRBJ2-2 NA NA TRBV7-3 TGTGCCAGCAGCTTAAGGCCACAGAACACCGGGGAGCTGTTTTTT CASSLRPQNTGELFF
TRBJ1-1 NA NA TRBV28 TGTGCCAGCAGTTTGAGGGTGGCCACTGAAGCTTTCTTT CASSLRVATEAFF
TRBJ2-3 NA TRBD2 TRBV5-1 TGCGCCAGCAGCTTGCAGGGCGGGGGGGGCACAGATACGCAGTATTTT CASSLQGGGGTDTQYF
TRBJ2-6 NA TRBD1 TRBV6-2/TRBV6-3 TGTGCCAGCAGTTTAAGTGGACAGGGGCATCTCTCTGGGGCCAACGTCCTGACTTTC CASSLSGQGHLSGANVLTF
TRBJ2-3 NA TRBD2 TRBV6-4 TGTGCCAGCAGTATGACTAGCGGGGGGGCAGATACGCAGTATTTT CASSMTSGGADTQYF
TRBJ1-6 NA TRBD1 TRBV7-3 TGTGCCAGCAGCTTGAACAGGGGAGGAGATTCACCCCTCCACTTT CASSLNRGGDSPLHF
TRBJ1-3 few NA TRBV7-8 TGTGCCAGCAGCTTTAGACCCTCGGCGGGCTCTGGAAACACCATATATTTT CASSFRPSAGSGNTIYF
TRBJ1-3 NA NA TRBV9 TGTGCCAGCAGCGTAGAAAGTTGGCCCAACTCTGGAAACACCATATATTTT CASSVESWPNSGNTIYF
TRBJ2-3 NA TRBD1 TRBV7-2 TGTGCCAGCAGCTTAGTTGGGACAGGGCAAGCAGATACGCAGTATTTT CASSLVGTGQADTQYF